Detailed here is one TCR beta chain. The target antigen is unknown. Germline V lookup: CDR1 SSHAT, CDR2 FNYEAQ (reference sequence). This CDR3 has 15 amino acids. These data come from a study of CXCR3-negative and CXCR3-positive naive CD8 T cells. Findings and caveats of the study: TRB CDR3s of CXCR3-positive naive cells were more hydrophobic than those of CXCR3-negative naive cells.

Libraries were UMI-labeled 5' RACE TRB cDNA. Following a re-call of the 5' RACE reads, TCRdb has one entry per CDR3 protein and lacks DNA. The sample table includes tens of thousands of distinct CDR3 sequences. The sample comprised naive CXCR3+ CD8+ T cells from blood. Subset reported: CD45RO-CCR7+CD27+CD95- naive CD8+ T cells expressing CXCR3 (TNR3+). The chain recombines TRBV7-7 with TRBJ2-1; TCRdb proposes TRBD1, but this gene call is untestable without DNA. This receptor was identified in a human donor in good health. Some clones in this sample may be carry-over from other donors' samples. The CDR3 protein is CASSIYRAPDGEQFF.